What follows are 27 T cell receptor beta chains derived from one specimen sequenced in a study of graft-versus-host responses after intestinal transplantation. Data came from immunoSEQ multiplex PCR; TCRdb stores just in-frame clones and leaves some out. The data show approximately 19,000 clones, with around 90% seen just once and 1.5% to 2.5% held by the top ten. Here the sequenced sample was PBMCs, taken less than 400 days after transplant. The receptors originated from a human patient who received an intestinal transplant, so some T cells may come from the graft donor.

CDR3 in DNA: TGTGCCAGCAGTGAGGGGGGGCTTAGCAATCAGCCCCAGCATTTT. Amino acids: CASSEGGLSNQPQHF. V gene TRBV6-1 combines with J gene TRBJ1-5, with TRBD1 as a possible D gene (6 bases). The CDR3 has 15 residues. V shed 3 bases and J shed 0 bases, with 9 bases lying between them. Germline V gene lookup returns CDR1 MNHNS and CDR2 SASEGT.

The V gene is TRBV5-1, the J gene TRBJ2-3; no definite D call. Germline V gene data show CDR1 as SGHRS and CDR2 as YFSETQ. Trimming shortened V by 0 bases and J by 0 bases, and 5 bases separated the two germline ends. There are 14 residues in the CDR3. The CDR3 loop reads CASSLAPSTDTQYF. The CDR3 DNA reads TGCGCCAGCAGCTTGGCTCCTAGCACAGATACGCAGTATTTT.

The chain's CDR3 is CSVNVRTEAFF. CDR3 in DNA: TGCAGCGTTAATGTGAGAACTGAAGCTTTCTTT. The chain uses TRBV29-1 and TRBJ1-1; no firm D call. Germline loops: CDR1 SQVTM, CDR2 ANQGSEA. This CDR3 comprises 11 residues. Between the trimmed V and J ends, which lost 5 bases and 5 bases, there was a span of 9 bases.

V usage is TRBV29-1 and J usage is TRBJ1-2; the match to TRBD1 covers 9 bases. CDR1 and CDR2 (germline): SQVTM, ANQGSEA. V lost 3 bases and J lost 6; bases outside the gene matches: 8. CDR3 length: 14 residues. CDR3 region: CSVDFEDRGNGYTF. The DNA for the CDR3 is TGCAGCGTTGACTTTGAGGACAGGGGTAATGGCTACACCTTC.

J is TRBJ2-3 and V is TRBV27; D is ambiguous. The CDR3 loop spans 15 amino acids. Trimming took off 4 bases at V and 6 bases at J, with 17 bases between the two ends. Per the germline V gene, CDR1 is MNHEY and CDR2 is SMNVEV (reference sequence). CDR3 sequence: CASSYTSPTPDTQYF. CDR3 in DNA: TGTGCCAGCAGTTATACCAGCCCTACCCCCGATACGCAGTATTTT.

The chain is built from TRBV19 and TRBJ2-2; 11 bases map to TRBD2. The CDR3 is made up of 16 amino acids. V shed 3 bases, J shed 6 bases, and the junction held 6 bases outside the gene matches. The germline V gene encodes CDR1 LNHDA and CDR2 SQIVND (reference sequence). This chain's CDR3 is CASSMSSGRAAGELFF. CDR3 DNA: TGTGCCAGTAGTATGAGTAGCGGGAGGGCAGCCGGGGAGCTGTTTTTT.

V and J are TRBV12-1 and TRBJ1-5; the table's D gene call, TRBD1, was not cross checked with the DNA. TRBV12-1 is assigned pseudogene status. The CDR3 runs 18 residues. This chain's CDR3 is CASSHPGQKVYSNQPQHF. The CDR3 DNA reads as TGTGCCAGCAGCCACCCGGGACAGAAAGTATATAGCAATCAGCCCCAGCATTTT.

The gene calls are TRBV27 and TRBJ2-2; unclear D gene. The CDR3 spans 12 residues. CDR1 and CDR2 (germline): MNHEY, SMNVEV (reference sequence). The V end lost 3 bases, the J end lost 6 bases, and 5 bases lay between the germline ends. The CDR3 bases are TGTGCCAGCAGTTTTACAGCCGGGGAGCTGTTTTTT. Translating gives CASSFTAGELFF.

With regard to this clone: The sample has other DNA sequences that encode this CDR3 too. The chain has TRBV5-4 and TRBJ2-1; 7 nucleotides line up with TRBD1. The CDR3 has 13 residues. With V trimmed by 6 bases and J by 6 bases, 6 bases remained unmatched. Germline V gene lookup returns CDR1 SGHNT and CDR2 YYREEE (reference sequence). In DNA form, the CDR3 reads TGTGCCAGCAAACCCTCAGGGGGCAATGAGCAGTTCTTC. Amino acid sequence: CASKPSGGNEQFF.

The chain employs TRBV6-1 and TRBJ1-2; 7 nucleotides match TRBD1. Germline CDR1 MNHNS, CDR2 SASEGT. The trim removed 5 bases at V and 5 bases at J, leaving 5 bases unmatched. The CDR3 has 13 residues. CDR3 protein: CASSSGQFYGYTF. The DNA for the CDR3 is TGTGCCAGCAGTTCGGGACAGTTTTATGGCTACACCTTC.

The chain combines TRBV30 with TRBJ2-2, with D unresolved. The V end was cut by 0 bases, the J end by 5 bases, with 7 bases between. There are 13 residues in the CDR3. The germline gives CDR1 GTSNPN, CDR2 SVGIG (reference sequence). CDR3 region: CAWSVLDTGELFF. The CDR3 DNA reads TGTGCCTGGAGTGTATTGGATACCGGGGAGCTGTTTTTT.

The rearrangement uses TRBV29-1 and TRBJ2-2; maybe TRBD1 (5 bases). V was shortened by 5 bases and J by 6 bases, with 10 bases between the two germline ends. The CDR3 spans 12 residues. Germline V gives CDR1 SQVTM, CDR2 ANQGSEA. CDR3 loop: CSVRQPPGELFF. The CDR3 DNA reads TGCAGCGTTCGACAGCCCCCCGGGGAGCTGTTTTTT.

The chain is built from TRBV13 and TRBJ2-3, with D uncertain. Trimming pared 0 bases from V and 6 bases from J, leaving 4 bases between. There are 12 residues in the CDR3. CDR1 is PRHDT, CDR2 FYEKMQ, per germline (reference sequence). This chain's CDR3 is CASSLGRDTQYF. CDR3 nucleotide sequence: TGTGCCAGCAGCTTAGGACGTGATACGCAGTATTTT.

The rearrangement joins TRBV30 to TRBJ2-2; D perhaps matches TRBD1 (5 bases). This CDR3 spans 13 amino acids. Deletions cut 0 bases from V and 3 bases from J, with 5 bases between. Germline V lookup: CDR1 GTSNPN, CDR2 SVGIG (reference sequence). The CDR3, as DNA: TGTGCCTGGAGTGTAGGGGACACCGGGGAGCTGTTTTTT. Residues: CAWSVGDTGELFF.

The gene calls are TRBV6-4 and TRBJ2-6; the D is unclear. The ends were cut back, 1 base at V and 0 bases at J, with 1 base in the middle. CDR1 is MRHNA and CDR2 is SNTAGT in the germline V gene. The CDR3 sequence is 14 residues long. The CDR3 sequence is CASSDFSGANVLTF. As DNA, the CDR3 is TGTGCCAGCAGTGACTTCTCTGGGGCCAACGTCCTGACTTTC.

V usage is TRBV4-1 and J usage is TRBJ2-3, with 8 bases aligning to TRBD2. Germline CDR1 reads MGHRA; CDR2 reads YSYEKL. The CDR3 sequence is 17 residues long. Unmatched junction bases numbered 10, after V lost 4 bases and J lost 1 base. As DNA, the CDR3 is TGCGCCAGCAGCCGAGAAGGAACGGGGGGGCGCACAGATACGCAGTATTTT. Translation gives CASSREGTGGRTDTQYF.

V is TRBV12-5 and J is TRBJ2-7; no clear D gene. Trimming took 3 bases from V and 4 from J, leaving 4 bases between them. This CDR3 comprises 11 residues. Germline V lookup: CDR1 LGHNT, CDR2 FRNRAP. The CDR3 region is CASGFGYEQYF. CDR3 DNA: TGTGCTAGTGGTTTTGGGTACGAGCAGTACTTC.

This clone was picked up a small number of times. The J gene is TRBJ2-7, the V gene TRBV6-5, with 10 bases identical to TRBD1. Germline CDR1 is MNHEY and CDR2 is SVGAGI. The J segment lost 2 bases and the V segment lost 2 bases, leaving 3 bases of the junction unmatched. CDR3 length equals 15 residues. The CDR3, as DNA: TGTGCCAGCAGTTACGGGACAGGGGCCCCCTACGAGCAGTACTTC. As protein: CASSYGTGAPYEQYF.

The chain carries TRBV7-9 and TRBJ1-5, with unresolved D. V lost 3 bases and J lost 0, with 9 bases in between. From germline, CDR1 is SEHNR and CDR2 FQNEAQ (reference sequence). There are 15 residues in the CDR3. In DNA, the CDR3 is TGTGCCAGCAGCTTTTGCCTCCATAGCAATCAGCCCCAGCATTTT. This gives the protein CASSFCLHSNQPQHF.

The rearrangement links TRBV6-5 to TRBJ1-2; 9 nucleotides align to TRBD1. The CDR3 is made up of 15 amino acids. Germline V gene lookup returns CDR1 MNHEY and CDR2 SVGAGI. The V and J ends lost 7 bases and 10 bases, in that order; junction bases with no gene match: 16. CDR3 sequence: CASKGRDRANVDYTF. In DNA, the CDR3 is TGTGCCAGCAAGGGACGGGACAGGGCGAACGTGGACTACACCTTC.

The chain links TRBV4-1 to TRBJ1-2; the D is unclear. Trimming shortened V by 6 bases and J by 1 base, and 18 bases separated the two germline ends. The CDR3 runs to 16 residues. Per germline, CDR1 MGHRA and CDR2 YSYEKL. As DNA, the CDR3 is TGCGCCAGCAGTCCCAGACCGGGGAGGTTTAACTATGGCTACACCTTC. It is translated as CASSPRPGRFNYGYTF.

The chain uses TRBV11-2 and TRBJ2-5; D is undetermined. The CDR3 consists of 15 residues. CDR1 SGHAT and CDR2 FQNNGV come from the germline V gene. V shed 6 bases and J shed 4 bases, with 18 bases lying between them. Here the CDR3 DNA reads TGTGCCAGCAGAAAGGAGTGGCAATTGGGAGAGACCCAGTACTTC. It translates to CASRKEWQLGETQYF.

The chain links TRBV6-5 to TRBJ1-2; possible D gene TRBD1, 6 bases. Germline-derived CDR1 and CDR2 are MNHEY and SVGAGI. Trimming pared 6 bases from V and 4 bases from J, leaving 12 bases between. The CDR3 length is 13 residues. CDR3 DNA: TGTGCCAGCAGCTTAACAGGGCCCTATGGCTACACCTTC. It is translated as CASSLTGPYGYTF.

The chain has TRBV25-1 and TRBJ2-2, with 9 bases fitting TRBD1. Trimming removed 6 bases from V and 3 bases from J; junction bases left unmatched: 2. This CDR3 comprises 14 residues. Germline V gene data show CDR1 as MGHDK and CDR2 as SYGVNS. The CDR3 region has the DNA TGTGCCAGCAGGGACAGGGGTGACACCGGGGAGCTGTTTTTT. Amino acids: CASRDRGDTGELFF.

This chain uses TRBV6-6 with TRBJ1-1; D gene unclear. The V gene lost 2 bases and the J gene lost 2 bases, with 9 bases spanning the gap. The CDR3 is 14 amino acids. The germline V gene encodes CDR1 MNHNY and CDR2 SVGAGI (reference sequence). The CDR3 bases are TGTGCCAGCAGTTACGCTGGACCCAACACTGAAGCTTTCTTT. Protein: CASSYAGPNTEAFF.

The chain uses TRBV11-2 and TRBJ2-1; D unclear. CDR3 length: 11 residues. Germline V CDR1 and CDR2: SGHAT, FQNNGV. V lost 2 bases to trimming and J lost 10 bases, with 6 bases between them. Here the CDR3 reads CASSLRGEQFF. The CDR3 nucleotides are TGTGCCAGCAGCTTACGCGGAGAGCAGTTCTTC.

This chain joins TRBV11-2 and TRBJ1-1; 11 bases line up with TRBD1. Germline CDR1 and CDR2: SGHAT and FQNNGV. V was clipped by 5 bases and J by 5 bases; unmatched bases: 13. CDR3 length: 17 residues. CDR3 loop: CASSVLTGTGGWTEAFF. The DNA for the CDR3 is TGTGCCAGCAGCGTATTAACTGGGACAGGGGGGTGGACTGAAGCTTTCTTT.